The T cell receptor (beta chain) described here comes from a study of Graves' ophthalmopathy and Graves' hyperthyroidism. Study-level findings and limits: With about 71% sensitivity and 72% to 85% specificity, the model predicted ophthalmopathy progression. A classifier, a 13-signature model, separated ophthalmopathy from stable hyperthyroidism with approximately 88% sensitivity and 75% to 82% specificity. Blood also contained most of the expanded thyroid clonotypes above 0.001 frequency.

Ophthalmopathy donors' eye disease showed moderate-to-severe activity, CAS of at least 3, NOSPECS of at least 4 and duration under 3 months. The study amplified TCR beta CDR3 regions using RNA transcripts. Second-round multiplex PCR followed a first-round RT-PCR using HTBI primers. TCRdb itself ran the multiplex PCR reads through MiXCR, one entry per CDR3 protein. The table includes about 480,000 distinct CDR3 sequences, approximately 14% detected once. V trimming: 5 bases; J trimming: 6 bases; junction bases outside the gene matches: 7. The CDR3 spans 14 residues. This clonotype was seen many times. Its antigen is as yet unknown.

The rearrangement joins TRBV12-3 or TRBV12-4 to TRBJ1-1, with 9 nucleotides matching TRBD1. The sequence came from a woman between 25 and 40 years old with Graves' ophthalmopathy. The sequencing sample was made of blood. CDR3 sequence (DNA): TGTGCCAGCAGTCACAGGGGGCGCGGGCCTGAAGCTTTCTTT. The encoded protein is CASSHRGRGPEAFF.